The 30 T cell receptor beta chains in this list originate from one sample, sequenced in a study of long-term antiretroviral therapy in people with HIV. At the survey level, the v3.0 immunoSEQ assay was run. TCRdb's table, derived via immunoSEQ multiplex PCR, lists solely in-frame clones and lacks some. Here the sample spans 25,000 or so clones, more than 75% being singletons. This specimen consisted of unsorted PBMCs, obtained 0.5 years after starting antiretroviral therapy. These receptors were collected from a woman between 18 and 30 years old with HIV.

The chain carries TRBV7-2 and TRBJ1-1; TRBD1 is a possible D gene (5 bases). Trimming removed 2 bases at V and 1 base at J, with 11 bases between. CDR3 length: 15 residues. The germline V gene has CDR1 SGHTA and CDR2 FQGNSA. The CDR3 coding sequence is TGTGCCAGCAGCTTAAGCTCGGGGCCGAACACTGAAGCTTTCTTT. Its protein product is CASSLSSGPNTEAFF.

The chain uses TRBV7-8 and TRBJ2-5, with 9 bases that match TRBD2. The J call may be wrong; the DNA end is better matched by TRBJ2-7. Per germline, CDR1 SGHVS and CDR2 FQNEAQ. CDR3 size: 13 residues. CDR3 DNA: TGTGCCAGCAGCTCCGGACTAGCGCACGAGCAGTACTTC. Encoded protein: CASSSGLAHEQYF.

The gene calls are TRBV7-3 and TRBJ1-2; TRBD1 matches at 9 bases. Germline trimming cut 4 bases from V and 7 bases from J; bases unmatched to any gene: 7. This CDR3 is built from 14 residues. Germline CDR1 reads SGHTA; CDR2 reads FQGTGA. The CDR3 loop is CASSSGQGFLGYTF. Here the CDR3 DNA reads TGTGCCAGCAGCTCAGGACAGGGGTTCCTTGGCTACACCTTC. The full variable domain, its missing parts supplied by reference TRBV7-3 and TRBJ1-2, is GAGVSQTPSNKVTEKGKYVELRCDPISGHTALYWYRQSLGQGPEFLIYFQGTGAADDSGLPNDRFFAVRPEGSVSTLKIQRTERGDSAVYLCASSSGQGFLGYTFGSGTRLTVV.

V gene TRBV9 combines with J gene TRBJ1-3; D might be TRBD1 (6 bases). The V and J ends lost 4 bases and 0 bases respectively, with 14 bases between them. The CDR3 extends over 16 amino acids. Per the germline V gene, CDR1 is SGDLS and CDR2 is YYNGEE. CDR3 coding DNA: TGTGCCAGCAGCAAGGACAGTGCGCTCTCTGGAAACACCATATATTTT. This translates into CASSKDSALSGNTIYF.

The V and J genes are TRBV7-9 and TRBJ2-1; either TRBD1 or TRBD2 may fit D (6 bases each). The germline V gene encodes CDR1 SEHNR and CDR2 FQNEAQ (reference sequence). The CDR3 extends over 15 amino acids. Trimming left V 0 bases short and J 5 bases short, with 11 bases between. For the CDR3, the DNA is TGTGCCAGCAGCTTAGCGGGGGGCAGTAACAATGAGCAGTTCTTC. Amino acid sequence: CASSLAGGSNNEQFF.

This clone has only one observation. CDR3 DNA: TGCGCCAGCAGCTTGTCCAGGGTCTTGACTGAAGCTTTCTTT. Its translation: CASSLSRVLTEAFF. The chain has TRBV5-1 and TRBJ1-1, with D tentatively TRBD1 (5 bases). Per germline, CDR1 SGHRS and CDR2 YFSETQ. The CDR3 consists of 14 residues. The germline V and J ends were trimmed by 1 base and 5 bases, with 12 bases remaining between them. Based on the CDR3 plus reference TRBV5-1 and TRBJ1-1, the full variable domain is KAGVTQTPRYLIKTRGQQVTLSCSPISGHRSVSWYQQTPGQGLQFLFEYFSETQRNKGNFPGRFSGRQFSNSRSEMNVSTLELGDSALYLCASSLSRVLTEAFFGQGTRLTVV.

This clone showed up just a few times. The chain carries TRBV19 and TRBJ1-1; TRBD1 is a possible D gene (6 bases). CDR1 LNHDA and CDR2 SQIVND come from the germline V gene (reference sequence). V lost 7 bases and J lost 1, with 13 bases in between. CDR3 length: 14 amino acids. CDR3 region: CASTQGRGNTEAFF. The CDR3, as DNA: TGTGCCAGTACCCAGGGGCGGGGGAACACTGAAGCTTTCTTT.

This sequence joins TRBV6-1 and TRBJ2-7; possible D gene TRBD1, 5 bases. The CDR3 has 13 amino acids. Germline CDR1 and CDR2: MNHNS and SASEGT. V was shortened by 4 bases and J by 4 bases, with 11 bases between the two germline ends. The CDR3 protein is CASSAIQGYEQYF. CDR3 sequence (DNA): TGTGCCAGCAGTGCTATCCAGGGATACGAGCAGTACTTC.

CDR3 coding DNA: TGTGCCAGTAGTCCCGACGAGAACCCGGAGCAGTACTTC. Translated: CASSPDENPEQYF. This rearrangement joins TRBV19 to TRBJ2-5, with D unclear. This CDR3 is 13 amino acids long. CDR1 and CDR2 (germline): LNHDA, SQIVND (reference sequence). V gave up 5 bases and J gave up 11 bases, with 18 bases separating them.

V is TRBV25-1 and J is TRBJ2-7; TRBD1 agrees at 7 bases. The germline gives CDR1 MGHDK, CDR2 SYGVNS. J lost 4 bases, V lost 6 bases, and 9 bases had no gene match. The CDR3 spans 14 residues. The CDR3 bases are TGTGCCAGCAGGAGACAGGGTATAGAATACGAGCAGTACTTC. As protein: CASRRQGIEYEQYF.

The V gene is TRBV11-2, the J gene TRBJ1-6; D possibly corresponds to TRBD1 (5 bases). Germline CDR1 is SGHAT and CDR2 is FQNNGV. The CDR3 is 15 residues long. Trimming cost V 1 base and J 7 bases, with 11 bases left between them. CDR3 amino acids: CASSLGGRENSPLHF. For the CDR3, the DNA is TGTGCCAGCAGCTTAGGCGGCAGGGAGAATTCACCCCTCCACTTT. Complete variable domain (other parts from reference TRBV11-2 and TRBJ1-6): EAGVAQSPRYKIIEKRQSVAFWCNPISGHATLYWYQQILGQGPKLLIQFQNNGVVDDSQLPKDRFSAERLKGVDSTLKIQPAKLEDSAVYLCASSLGGRENSPLHFGNGTRLTVT.

DNA for the CDR3: TGTGCCACCAGCAGAGTGAGTTGGCGGGAGGGCACAGATACGCAGTATTTT. It translates to CATSRVSWREGTDTQYF. V usage is TRBV15 and J usage is TRBJ2-3, with TRBD2 matching over 8 bases. The CDR3 contains 17 residues. Germline V gene data show CDR1 as LNHNV and CDR2 as YYDKDF (reference sequence). V was pared by 1 base and J by 1 base, with 7 bases of the junction left unmatched.

The chain is built from TRBV13 and TRBJ1-6; D unclear. CDR3 length: 13 amino acids. In germline, CDR1 is PRHDT, CDR2 FYEKMQ (reference sequence). Trimming took 3 bases from V and 7 from J, leaving 7 bases between them. The CDR3, as DNA: TGTGCCAGCAGCTTCTTAGGGAATTCACCCCTCCACTTT. It encodes CASSFLGNSPLHF.

The chain links TRBV9 to TRBJ2-2, with D maybe TRBD2 (6 bases). Germline values: CDR1 SGDLS, CDR2 YYNGEE. Trimming stripped 3 bases from V and 4 bases from J, with 13 bases between. This CDR3 is 15 amino acids long. The CDR3 region is CASSGDLASTGELFF. The CDR3 DNA reads as TGTGCCAGCAGCGGAGATCTAGCGTCCACCGGGGAGCTGTTTTTT.

This sequence joins TRBV6-5 and TRBJ2-7; 8 positions agree with TRBD2. This CDR3 is built from 14 residues. Germline V gene lookup returns CDR1 MNHEY and CDR2 SVGAGI. Unmatched junction bases numbered 5, after V lost 0 bases and J lost 7 bases. DNA of the CDR3: TGTGCCAGCAGTTACTCTGCGGGAGGTAAAGAGCAGTACTTC. Residues: CASSYSAGGKEQYF.

The chain is built from TRBV19 and TRBJ1-2; D is ambiguous. Germline V gene lookup returns CDR1 LNHDA and CDR2 SQIVND (reference sequence). This CDR3 spans 12 amino acids. V lost 5 bases and J lost 8, with 12 bases in between. CDR3 protein: CASSVPSEGYTF. The DNA of the CDR3 is TGTGCCAGTAGTGTCCCGTCGGAAGGCTACACCTTC.

The J gene is TRBJ2-7, the V gene TRBV28; D possibly corresponds to TRBD2 (6 bases). Germline assignment: CDR1 MDHEN and CDR2 SYDVKM. V gave up 8 bases and J gave up 1 base, with 12 bases separating them. The CDR3 loop spans 13 amino acids. The CDR3 is CASGLGGSYEQYF. The CDR3 nucleotides are TGTGCCAGCGGGTTGGGGGGATCCTACGAGCAGTACTTC.

The chain recombines TRBV19 with TRBJ2-3, with TRBD2 matching over 11 bases. Germline loops: CDR1 LNHDA, CDR2 SQIVND (reference sequence). J gave up 0 bases and V 4 bases, and 0 bases lay outside the gene matches. CDR3 length: 15 amino acids. The CDR3 is CASSRTSGSTDTQYF. DNA for the CDR3: TGTGCCAGTAGTAGGACTAGCGGGAGCACAGATACGCAGTATTTT.

This chain connects TRBV29-1 to TRBJ2-2; the D gene is possibly TRBD2 (7 bases). CDR3 size: 13 residues. Trimming left V 7 bases short and J 5 bases short, with 14 bases between. Germline lookup yields CDR1 SQVTM and CDR2 ANQGSEA. As DNA, the CDR3 is TGCAGCGCCATGGAGGGGGGGACCGGGGAGCTGTTTTTT. It translates to CSAMEGGTGELFF.

V and J are TRBV6-6 and TRBJ2-6; D uncertain. Germline loops: CDR1 MNHNY, CDR2 SVGAGI (reference sequence). The germline V and J ends were trimmed by 0 bases and 0 bases, with 3 bases remaining between them. The CDR3 consists of 15 residues. DNA of the CDR3: TGTGCCAGCAGTTACTCGAGCTCTGGGGCCAACGTCCTGACTTTC. It translates to CASSYSSSGANVLTF.

This clone was seen just once. This rearrangement joins TRBV27 to TRBJ1-6; a possible D gene is TRBD1 (6 bases). This CDR3 has 15 residues. Germline CDR1 is MNHEY and CDR2 is SMNVEV (reference sequence). Deletions cut 5 bases from V and 7 bases from J, with 15 bases between. CDR3 sequence reads: CASSPKQTGNSPLHF. The CDR3, as DNA: TGTGCCAGCAGTCCGAAACAGACAGGCAATTCACCCCTCCACTTT.

The chain employs TRBV27 and TRBJ1-5; D gene ambiguous. This CDR3 contains 14 residues. Deletions cut 4 bases from V and 3 bases from J, with 10 bases between. Germline V lookup: CDR1 MNHEY, CDR2 SMNVEV (reference sequence). The CDR3 coding sequence is TGTGCCAGCAGTTCTGGGCGGGCCAATCAGCCCCAGCATTTT. Its translation is CASSSGRANQPQHF.

The chain uses TRBV11-1 and TRBJ2-7, with 7 bases that match TRBD2. The ends lost 3 bases at V and 3 bases at J; junction bases unmatched: 2. This CDR3 region has 13 residues. The germline V gene encodes CDR1 SGHAT and CDR2 FQDESV (reference sequence). CDR3 bases: TGTGCCAGCAGCTTCGCGGGGGACTACGAGCAGTACTTC. It specifies CASSFAGDYEQYF.

CDR3 nucleotide sequence: TGTGCCAGCAGCATCGGGTCCCACACAGATACGCAGTATTTT. Translating it yields CASSIGSHTDTQYF. The J gene is TRBJ2-3, the V gene TRBV21-1; whether TRBD2, the table's D call, matches the DNA was not checked. TRBV21-1 is deemed a pseudogene. There are 14 residues in the CDR3.

This sequence joins TRBV10-3 and TRBJ1-2; D perhaps matches TRBD1 (5 bases). Germline loops: CDR1 ENHRY, CDR2 SYGVKD. The CDR3 has 11 residues. Trimming cost V 8 bases and J 3 bases, with 7 bases left between them. In DNA form, the CDR3 reads TGTGCCATCGTGGGGGACTATGGCTACACCTTC. It translates to CAIVGDYGYTF.

This chain uses TRBV6-5 with TRBJ2-5, with a possible D match to TRBD1 (6 bases). V lost 6 bases and J 3 bases, leaving 14 bases between the germline ends. In germline, CDR1 is MNHEY, CDR2 SVGAGI. This CDR3 comprises 14 residues. As DNA, the CDR3 is TGTGCCAGCAGACCTCAGGGGTTGAAAGAGACCCAGTACTTC. Amino acids: CASRPQGLKETQYF.

V usage is TRBV2 and J usage is TRBJ2-7; tentative D call: TRBD2 (5 bases). Germline V gene data show CDR1 as SNHLY and CDR2 as FYNNEI. The V and J ends lost 3 bases and 3 bases respectively, with 6 bases between them. The CDR3 contains 12 residues. The CDR3 DNA reads as TGTGCCAGCAGTGACACTAGCTACGAGCAGTACTTC. It codes for CASSDTSYEQYF. The full variable domain, with the rest looked up from reference TRBV2 and TRBJ2-7, is EPEVTQTPSHQVTQMGQEVILRCVPISNHLYFYWYRQILGQKVEFLVSFYNNEISEKSEIFDDQFSVERPDGSNFTLKIRSTKLEDSAMYFCASSDTSYEQYFGPGTRLTVT.

For the CDR3, the DNA is TGTGCCAGCAGCTCGCGGACTAGCGGGGACTACAATGAGCAGTTCTTC. This translates into CASSSRTSGDYNEQFF. The chain uses TRBV11-3 and TRBJ2-1, with TRBD2 matching 12 bases. The CDR3 consists of 16 residues. From germline, CDR1 is SGHNT and CDR2 YENEEA. Trimming cost V 4 bases and J 3 bases; bases outside gene matches: 4.

The CDR3 bases are TGTGCCAGCAGCTTATGGCAGGGTCCTGGAGGAAACACCATATATTTT. Encoded protein: CASSLWQGPGGNTIYF. The chain uses TRBV11-2 and TRBJ1-3; D is perhaps TRBD1 (5 bases). The CDR3 consists of 16 residues. Trimming stripped 2 bases from V and 4 bases from J, with 15 bases between. The germline V gene encodes CDR1 SGHAT and CDR2 FQNNGV.

The rearrangement joins TRBV6-4 to TRBJ2-1; 7 bases match TRBD2. Germline CDR1 reads MRHNA; CDR2 reads SNTAGT. V trimming: 2 bases; J trimming: 7 bases; junction bases outside the gene matches: 8. The CDR3 is 15 amino acids. The CDR3 sequence is CASSDGGGPNNEQFF. The DNA of the CDR3 is TGTGCCAGCAGTGACGGGGGAGGGCCAAATAATGAGCAGTTCTTC.